Following are 2 T cell receptor beta chains from one sample sequenced in a study of siplizumab effects on memory and regulatory T cells. Sequenced by immunoSEQ multiplex PCR; TCRdb stores in-frame clones only, minus some. The sample lists 9,000 to 10,000 clones, 40% occurring once. Their target antigens are unknown. Coculturing was carried out on the mixed lymphocyte reaction cells. It lasted 6 to 7 days and was done at 37°C. The sequencing input was CFSE-low (dividing) CD4+ T cells sorted from an allogeneic mixed lymphocyte reaction. The receptors were gathered from a human donor in good health; the cells came from an allogeneic mixed lymphocyte reaction.

This clone was observed a few times. V is TRBV28 and J is TRBJ1-4; the match to TRBD1 covers 7 bases. The CDR3 has 13 amino acids. In germline, CDR1 is MDHEN, CDR2 SYDVKM. V trimming: 7 bases; J trimming: 5 bases; junction bases outside the gene matches: 4. The CDR3, as DNA: TGTGCCAGCACCCCAGGGGGGAATGAAAAACTGTTTTTT. Translated: CASTPGGNEKLFF.

This clone appeared a single time. This chain joins TRBV18 and TRBJ2-3, with a tentative D call TRBD2 (6 bases). Trimming removed 1 base from V and 2 bases from J, with 19 bases in between. The CDR3 loop spans 18 amino acids. Germline V gene sequence: CDR1 KGHSH, CDR2 LQKENI. The CDR3 sequence is CASSPLHLGLTNTDTQYF. The CDR3 nucleotides read TGTGCCAGCTCACCACTCCACCTGGGACTGACTAACACAGATACGCAGTATTTT.